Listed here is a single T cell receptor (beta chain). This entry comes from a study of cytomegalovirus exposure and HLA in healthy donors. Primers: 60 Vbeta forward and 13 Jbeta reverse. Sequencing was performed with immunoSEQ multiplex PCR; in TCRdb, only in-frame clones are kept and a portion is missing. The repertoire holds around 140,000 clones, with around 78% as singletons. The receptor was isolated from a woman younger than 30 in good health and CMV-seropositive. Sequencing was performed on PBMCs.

The CDR3 region has the DNA TGTGCCAGTAGTATAAAGACTAGCGGGGGGGCCGTTGGAGAGACCCAGTACTTC. Translation: CASSIKTSGGAVGETQYF. V gene TRBV19 combines with J gene TRBJ2-5, with 14 positions matching TRBD2. Germline CDR1 and CDR2: LNHDA and SQIVND (reference sequence). Trimming took 2 bases from V and 4 from J; bases not matched to a gene: 9. The CDR3 is 18 amino acids.